Presented here are 32 T cell receptor beta chains from one specimen sequenced in a study of shared clonotypes between healthy human individuals. Sequenced by immunoSEQ multiplex PCR; TCRdb stores in-frame clones only, minus some. Among fewer than 1.8 million clones listed, roughly 98.5% were seen once. Sequencing was performed on naive CD4+ T cells sorted from blood. Sample subset: CD45RA+ positively selected. These receptors all come from a man between 25 and 39 years old in good health.

This clone was seen just once. The CDR3 loop is CASSSGQNTEAFF. The CDR3, as DNA: TGTGCCAGCAGCTCCGGACAGAACACTGAAGCTTTCTTT. The J gene is TRBJ1-1, the V gene TRBV5-4; TRBD1 is a possible D gene (5 bases). Germline CDR1 is SGHNT and CDR2 is YYREEE (reference sequence). The CDR3 extends over 13 amino acids. V was shortened by 3 bases and J by 1 base, with 7 bases between the two germline ends.

V is TRBV18 and J is TRBJ1-2, with D perhaps TRBD1 (5 bases). The CDR3 runs 16 residues. The V end was cut by 2 bases, the J end by 7 bases, with 20 bases between. The V gene's germline CDR1 is KGHSH and CDR2 LQKENI. CDR3 region: CASSPTGTVELGGYTF. The CDR3 coding sequence is TGTGCCAGCTCACCAACCGGGACGGTGGAGCTTGGTGGCTACACCTTC.

CDR3 sequence reads: CASSYSTLHNEQFF. In DNA, the CDR3 is TGTGCCAGCAGTTACTCGACGCTCCACAATGAGCAGTTCTTC. This chain connects TRBV6-5 to TRBJ2-1; D unclear. The germline CDR1 and CDR2 sequences are MNHEY and SVGAGI. V was clipped by 0 bases and J by 5 bases, with 8 bases between them. There are 14 residues in the CDR3.

This CDR3 reads CASSLSALTGVNTEAFF. For the CDR3, the DNA is TGTGCCAGCAGCTTGAGTGCTCTCACTGGGGTGAACACTGAAGCTTTCTTT. The chain is built from TRBV11-2 and TRBJ1-1; no clear D. The V gene lost 3 bases and the J gene lost 0 bases, with 17 bases spanning the gap. Germline V CDR1 and CDR2: SGHAT, FQNNGV. There are 17 residues in the CDR3.

The rearrangement links TRBV28 to TRBJ1-1; no definite D call. The CDR3 extends over 14 amino acids. The germline V gene encodes CDR1 MDHEN and CDR2 SYDVKM. The germline V and J ends were trimmed by 3 bases and 1 base, with 9 bases remaining between them. This CDR3 is CASSLRPANTEAFF. DNA for the CDR3: TGTGCCAGCAGTTTGAGACCGGCGAACACTGAAGCTTTCTTT.

As for this clone: Within the sample, other DNA sequences also encode this same CDR3. The CDR3 nucleotides are TGTGCCAGCAGCCTTGACCACAATGAGCAGTTCTTC. Its translation is CASSLDHNEQFF. V usage is TRBV5-4 and J usage is TRBJ2-1; no firm D call. CDR3 length equals 12 residues. The V end lost 4 bases, the J end lost 5 bases, and 7 bases lay between the germline ends. Germline lookup yields CDR1 SGHNT and CDR2 YYREEE (reference sequence).

This chain uses TRBV5-1 with TRBJ2-1; 12 nucleotides line up with TRBD2. Germline CDR1 reads SGHRS; CDR2 reads YFSETQ. The CDR3 loop spans 18 amino acids. V was clipped by 3 bases and J by 5 bases; unmatched bases: 12. The CDR3 region is CASSSLGGTSGRDNEQFF. The CDR3 nucleotides read TGCGCCAGCAGCTCCTTGGGGGGGACTAGCGGGCGTGACAATGAGCAGTTCTTC.

The V call is TRBV5-4, the J call TRBJ2-7, with TRBD2 matching over 9 bases. This CDR3 contains 18 residues. The V gene end was trimmed by 3 bases and the J gene end by 7 bases; junction bases not matched to a gene: 20. Looked up from germline, CDR1 is SGHNT and CDR2 is YYREEE (reference sequence). CDR3 region: CASSSRALAGASRGEQYF. CDR3 DNA: TGTGCCAGCAGCTCGAGGGCGTTAGCGGGAGCATCGAGGGGAGAGCAGTACTTC.

The chain links TRBV10-2 to TRBJ2-3, with unresolved D. This CDR3 is built from 11 residues. Per germline, CDR1 WSHSY and CDR2 SAAADI. V was cut by 8 bases and J by 2 bases, with 5 bases left in between. CDR3 bases: TGCGCCAGCGGAGCCACAGATACGCAGTATTTT. Protein sequence: CASGATDTQYF.

With respect to this clone: The sample holds other DNA sequences that translate to the same CDR3. This chain connects TRBV2 to TRBJ2-3, with no clear D. Looked up from germline, CDR1 is SNHLY and CDR2 is FYNNEI. The CDR3 totals 11 residues. Trimming took 0 bases from V and 5 from J, leaving 0 bases between them. CDR3 nucleotide sequence: TGTGCCAGCAGTGAAGCAGATACGCAGTATTTT. This encodes CASSEADTQYF.

The chain links TRBV7-9 to TRBJ1-1, with 8 bases matching TRBD1. The CDR3 loop spans 14 amino acids. CDR1 is SEHNR and CDR2 is FQNEAQ in the germline V gene (reference sequence). Trimming cost V 6 bases and J 5 bases; bases outside gene matches: 8. The CDR3 DNA reads as TGTGCCAGCAGGAGAACGACAGGGGCGACTGAAGCTTTCTTT. It specifies CASRRTTGATEAFF.

The chain combines TRBV11-3 with TRBJ2-5; D possibly corresponds to TRBD2 (5 bases). CDR1 is SGHNT and CDR2 is YENEEA in the germline V gene. V lost 5 bases, J lost 0 bases, and 10 bases lay in between. The CDR3 covers 14 residues. CDR3 residues: CASSRGPDQETQYF. The CDR3 DNA reads TGTGCCAGCAGCCGAGGGCCTGACCAAGAGACCCAGTACTTC.

The J gene is TRBJ1-4, the V gene TRBV2, with 12 bases lining up with TRBD1. V was pared by 11 bases and J by 7 bases, with 17 bases of the junction left unmatched. Germline CDR1 is SNHLY and CDR2 is FYNNEI. CDR3 size: 17 residues. As DNA, the CDR3 is TGTGCCGGCAAAAAACGCGGGACAGGGGGCTCTAGTGAAAAACTGTTTTTT. It specifies CAGKKRGTGGSSEKLFF. Together with reference TRBV2 and TRBJ1-4, the CDR3 gives the full variable domain: EPEVTQTPSHQVTQMGQEVILRCVPISNHLYFYWYRQILGQKVEFLVSFYNNEISEKSEIFDDQFSVERPDGSNFTLKIRSTKLEDSAMYFCAGKKRGTGGSSEKLFFGSGTQLSVL.

The chain recombines TRBV5-1 with TRBJ1-3; unclear D gene. This CDR3 is built from 16 residues. The ends were cut back, 1 base at V and 0 bases at J, with 11 bases in the middle. Germline V gene data show CDR1 as SGHRS and CDR2 as YFSETQ. CDR3 protein: CASSLSPSSSGNTIYF. The CDR3 region has the DNA TGCGCCAGCAGCTTGTCCCCATCGAGCTCTGGAAACACCATATATTTT. Based on the CDR3 plus reference TRBV5-1 and TRBJ1-3, the full variable domain is KAGVTQTPRYLIKTRGQQVTLSCSPISGHRSVSWYQQTPGQGLQFLFEYFSETQRNKGNFPGRFSGRQFSNSRSEMNVSTLELGDSALYLCASSLSPSSSGNTIYFGEGSWLTVV.

The chain couples TRBV18 to TRBJ1-2, with D uncertain. Trimming took 0 bases from V and 3 from J, leaving 11 bases between them. In germline, CDR1 is KGHSH, CDR2 LQKENI. The CDR3 contains 15 residues. CDR3 coding DNA: TGTGCCAGCTCACCACCGAGGGTATCGGACTATGGCTACACCTTC. It specifies CASSPPRVSDYGYTF.

V and J are TRBV19 and TRBJ2-3; 9 nucleotides line up with TRBD2. The germline V gene has CDR1 LNHDA and CDR2 SQIVND (reference sequence). CDR3 size: 19 residues. J lost 0 bases, V lost 2 bases, and 12 bases had no gene match. The CDR3 loop is CASSIFATSGITSTDTQYF. The CDR3 DNA reads as TGTGCCAGTAGTATATTCGCGACTAGCGGAATTACTAGCACAGATACGCAGTATTTT.

This chain connects TRBV7-9 to TRBJ2-3; 8 bases are shared with TRBD1. Germline values: CDR1 SEHNR, CDR2 FQNEAQ (reference sequence). CDR3 length equals 16 residues. The junction had 11 bases not matched to a gene; V was cut back by 5 bases and J by 4 bases. The DNA for the CDR3 is TGTGCCAGCAGCAACATCCGGCAGGGGGCGGCAGATACGCAGTATTTT. This gives the protein CASSNIRQGAADTQYF.

As to this clone: Different DNA sequences within this sample yield the same CDR3. The J gene is TRBJ1-1, the V gene TRBV15, with D hard to call. The CDR3 sequence is 12 residues long. V lost 1 base to trimming and J lost 1 base, with 1 base between them. The V gene's germline CDR1 is LNHNV and CDR2 YYDKDF (reference sequence). CDR3 sequence reads: CATSRGNTEAFF. CDR3 DNA sequence: TGTGCCACCAGCAGAGGGAACACTGAAGCTTTCTTT.

This chain joins TRBV5-4 and TRBJ2-5; 14 bases line up with TRBD2. Germline V gives CDR1 SGHNT, CDR2 YYREEE (reference sequence). The CDR3 runs 15 residues. After removal of 6 bases from V and 7 bases from J, the junction contained 8 bases not matched to a gene. This CDR3 reads CASTMGLAGDRTQYF. The CDR3 bases are TGTGCCAGCACCATGGGACTAGCGGGAGATCGGACCCAGTACTTC.

The chain couples TRBV10-3 to TRBJ2-7; 8 positions match TRBD1. With V trimmed by 2 bases and J by 2 bases, 5 bases remained unmatched. Germline V gene sequence: CDR1 ENHRY, CDR2 SYGVKD. The CDR3 is made up of 15 amino acids. The CDR3 nucleotides read TGTGCCATCAGTGAGGCCGGGACAGGTACCTACGAGCAGTACTTC. This gives the protein CAISEAGTGTYEQYF.

With regard to this clone: The sample has other DNA sequences that encode this CDR3 too. The V gene is TRBV7-2, the J gene TRBJ2-7, with D unresolved. The CDR3 loop spans 12 amino acids. Germline V CDR1 and CDR2: SGHTA, FQGNSA. Trimming removed 4 bases at V and 0 bases at J, with 4 bases between. CDR3 region: CASSSSSYEQYF. For the CDR3, the DNA is TGTGCCAGCAGCTCGAGCTCCTACGAGCAGTACTTC.

The chain couples TRBV6-1 to TRBJ1-1; D gene uncertain. CDR3 length equals 14 residues. The V gene's germline CDR1 is MNHNS and CDR2 SASEGT. Trimming left V 1 base short and J 7 bases short, with 13 bases between. Here the CDR3 reads CASSEGGARDEAFF. CDR3 in DNA: TGTGCCAGCAGTGAAGGGGGAGCGAGGGATGAAGCTTTCTTT.

The rearrangement uses TRBV5-1 and TRBJ2-7, with D maybe TRBD1 (5 bases). V dropped 4 bases and J dropped 4 bases, with 12 bases sitting between them. Germline CDR1 reads SGHRS; CDR2 reads YFSETQ. This CDR3 has 13 residues. Written as DNA, the CDR3 is TGCGCCAGCAGCCCCTCAGGGCTATACGAGCAGTACTTC. Translation gives CASSPSGLYEQYF.

This chain links TRBV21-1 with TRBJ2-1; no check of the table's D call, TRBD2, against the DNA was made. TRBV21-1 is designated a pseudogene. There are 16 residues in the CDR3. The CDR3 sequence: CASSTRTSGRGNEQFF. CDR3 coding DNA: TGTGCCAGCAGCACCCGGACTAGCGGGAGAGGCAATGAGCAGTTCTTC.

In regard to this clone: Other DNA sequences in this sample translate to the same CDR3. The chain is built from TRBV5-1 and TRBJ2-5; D is unresolved. Trimming left V 4 bases short and J 1 base short, with 5 bases between. Looked up from germline, CDR1 is SGHRS and CDR2 is YFSETQ. CDR3 length equals 12 residues. In nucleotides, the CDR3 is TGCGCCAGCAGCCTGATCCAAGAGACCCAGTACTTC. The encoded protein is CASSLIQETQYF.

DNA for the CDR3: TGCGCCAGCAGCCTGTACCCGACATTCCAAACCGATAGCAATCAGCCCCAGCATTTT. Translating gives CASSLYPTFQTDSNQPQHF. V gene TRBV4-1 combines with J gene TRBJ1-5; D gene unclear. The CDR3 length is 19 residues. Per the germline V gene, CDR1 is MGHRA and CDR2 is YSYEKL. V dropped 4 bases and J dropped 0 bases, with 22 bases sitting between them.

The V and J genes are TRBV7-9 and TRBJ2-5, with 7 nucleotides matching TRBD2. Germline lookup yields CDR1 SEHNR and CDR2 FQNEAQ (reference sequence). V lost 5 bases, J lost 1 base, and 7 bases stayed unmatched. CDR3 length equals 15 residues. The CDR3 coding sequence is TGTGCCAGCAGCCGAGCGGGGTTTCTCCAAGAGACCCAGTACTTC. Encoded protein: CASSRAGFLQETQYF.

The chain employs TRBV6-6 and TRBJ1-1, with 8 bases fitting TRBD1. The CDR3 totals 14 residues. CDR1 and CDR2 (germline): MNHNY, SVGAGI (reference sequence). V lost 9 bases, J lost 1 base, and 7 bases stayed unmatched. The CDR3 protein is CASRNRGANTEAFF. CDR3 nucleotide sequence: TGTGCCAGTAGGAACAGGGGGGCGAACACTGAAGCTTTCTTT.

This chain links TRBV28 with TRBJ1-5; 10 bases match TRBD1. Unmatched junction bases numbered 11, after V lost 5 bases and J lost 7 bases. CDR1 and CDR2 from the germline V gene are MDHEN and SYDVKM. The CDR3 length is 16 residues. This chain's CDR3 is CASSPHLGQGQQPQHF. In nucleotides, the CDR3 is TGTGCCAGCAGTCCACATCTGGGACAGGGGCAACAGCCCCAGCATTTT.

V usage is TRBV21-1 and J usage is TRBJ2-7; TRBD1 is the table's D call, not checked against the DNA. TRBV21-1 is a documented pseudogene. This CDR3 is 18 amino acids long. The CDR3 loop reads CASSKVVGTGVEVNEQYF. In DNA, the CDR3 is TGTGCCAGCAGCAAGGTAGTAGGGACAGGGGTTGAGGTGAACGAGCAGTACTTC.

Notes on this clone: The sample holds other DNA sequences that translate to the same CDR3. This chain joins TRBV5-1 and TRBJ2-5; perhaps TRBD1 as D (5 bases). The CDR3 runs 14 residues. The germline gives CDR1 SGHRS, CDR2 YFSETQ. Trimming took 0 bases from V and 5 from J, leaving 11 bases between them. In DNA, the CDR3 is TGCGCCAGCAGCTTGGTTGGGGCCGGGGAGACCCAGTACTTC. It specifies CASSLVGAGETQYF.

V and J are TRBV6-5 and TRBJ2-7; 8 positions match TRBD2. CDR1 MNHEY and CDR2 SVGAGI come from the germline V gene. The CDR3 sequence is 15 residues long. The ends lost 6 bases at V and 4 bases at J; junction bases unmatched: 11. The CDR3 loop reads CASRRGGGLSYEQYF. The CDR3 DNA sequence: TGTGCCAGCAGGCGTGGCGGGGGGCTTTCGTACGAGCAGTACTTC.